A selection of T cell receptor beta chains follows, all from one sample in a study of Ad26.COV2.S vaccination and SARS-CoV-2 variants. Libraries were prepared by immunoSEQ multiplex PCR; TCRdb keeps only in-frame clonotypes and omits some of them. The repertoire holds roughly 270,000 clones, with around 87% as singletons. Material: peripheral blood, obtained in a trial of Ad26.COV2.S vaccine versus placebo. The receptors shown here come from a person between 18 and 59 years old who received the Ad26.COV2.S COVID-19 vaccine or a placebo. The CDR3 runs from the conserved cysteine through the conserved F or W. A D gene is named only where the DNA matches it firmly. Rows may omit the clone size; those that give it use once, few, many or a size class.

clone size	D gene	J gene	V gene	CDR3 protein	CDR3 DNA
NA	NA	TRBJ2-3	TRBV5-1	CASSLAASTDTQYF	TGCGCCAGCAGCTTGGCCGCCAGCACAGATACGCAGTATTTT
NA	TRBD2	TRBJ2-3	TRBV30	CASSGASTDTQYF	TGTGCCTCTAGCGGGGCTAGCACAGATACGCAGTATTTT
once	TRBD2	TRBJ2-3	TRBV27	CASSFLLAGPTDTQYF	TGTGCCAGCAGTTTCTTACTAGCGGGACCCACAGATACGCAGTATTTT
few	NA	TRBJ1-3	TRBV5-1	CASSPDNFGNTIYF	TGCGCCAGCAGCCCGGACAACTTTGGAAACACCATATATTTT
NA	NA	TRBJ2-7	TRBV5-4	CASSLAGVRGEQYF	TGTGCCAGCAGCTTGGCGGGGGTGAGGGGCGAGCAGTACTTC
NA	NA	TRBJ1-6	TRBV7-8	CASSSSDNSPLHF	TGTGCCAGCAGCTCATCAGATAATTCACCCCTCCACTTT
NA	NA	TRBJ2-7	TRBV5-1	CASSLEGRSSYEQYF	TGCGCCAGCAGCTTGGAGGGGAGAAGCTCCTACGAGCAGTACTTC
NA	NA	TRBJ1-6	TRBV30	CAWSVHTTDLGNSPLHF	TGTGCCTGGAGTGTACACACGACGGACTTGGGCAATTCACCCCTCCACTTT
NA	NA	TRBJ2-7	TRBV18	CASSPRETYEQYF	TGTGCCAGCTCACCACGGGAGACCTACGAGCAGTACTTC
many	NA	TRBJ2-1	TRBV28	CASTPGGLYSYNEQFF	TGTGCCAGCACCCCGGGTGGGTTATACTCCTACAATGAGCAGTTCTTC
NA	TRBD1	TRBJ1-1	TRBV6-2/TRBV6-3	CASSYSGQGFTEAFF	TGTGCCAGCAGTTACTCGGGACAGGGCTTCACCGAAGCTTTCTTT
NA	NA	TRBJ1-2	TRBV25-1	CASSWGGLNYGYTF	TGTGCCAGCAGTTGGGGGGGTTTGAACTATGGCTACACCTTC
NA	TRBD2	TRBJ2-3	TRBV6-5	CASSYEREADTQYF	TGTGCCAGCAGTTACGAGCGGGAGGCAGATACGCAGTATTTT
once	TRBD1	TRBJ1-1	TRBV9	CASSVGPSSGTGVAEAFF	TGTGCCAGCAGCGTAGGACCCTCTTCCGGGACAGGGGTCGCGGAGGCTTTCTTT
NA	NA	TRBJ2-5	TRBV5-1	CASSLQETQYF	TGCGCCAGCAGCTTACAAGAGACCCAGTACTTC
few	NA	TRBJ2-5	TRBV5-1	CASSLAGETQYF	TGCGCCAGCAGCTTGGCCGGGGAGACCCAGTACTTC
NA	NA	TRBJ1-2	TRBV29-1	CSVVNLNGYTF	TGCAGCGTCGTCAATTTAAATGGCTACACCTTC
NA	NA	TRBJ2-5	TRBV5-1	CASSSSGTPLETQYF	TGCGCCAGCAGCAGTTCCGGGACTCCTTTGGAGACCCAGTACTTC
NA	NA	TRBJ2-6	TRBV5-1	CASSLRGLVASGANVLTF	TGCGCCAGCAGCTTGAGGGGCCTGGTGGCCTCTGGGGCCAACGTCCTGACTTTC
NA	TRBD2	TRBJ2-2	TRBV4-1	CASSSPSGRAGGAGELFF	TGCGCCAGCAGTTCTCCTAGCGGGAGGGCCGGTGGGGCCGGGGAGCTGTTTTTT
NA	TRBD2	TRBJ2-1	TRBV30	CAWSWAGGLAGGMGRRNEQFF	TGTGCCTGGAGTTGGGCCGGTGGACTAGCGGGAGGAATGGGGCGGCGCAATGAGCAGTTCTTC
NA	NA	TRBJ2-7	TRBV6-6	CASSYSSYEQYF	TGTGCCAGCAGTTATAGTTCCTACGAGCAGTACTTC
NA	TRBD2	TRBJ2-1	TRBV6-2/TRBV6-3	CASSYETSPLDEQFF	TGTGCCAGCAGTTACGAGACTAGCCCTTTAGATGAGCAGTTCTTC
NA	TRBD1	TRBJ2-7	TRBV7-8	CAITTPGQGAYEQYF	TGTGCCATAACAACTCCGGGACAGGGGGCTTACGAGCAGTACTTC
NA	NA	TRBJ2-6	TRBV9	CASRGEGTFSGANVLTF	TGTGCCAGCAGGGGAGAGGGCACATTCTCTGGGGCCAACGTCCTGACTTTC
NA	NA	TRBJ2-4	TRBV6-1	CASSEPGLAKNIQYF	TGTGCCAGCAGTGAACCGGGGTTAGCCAAAAACATTCAGTACTTC
NA	TRBD1	TRBJ2-3	TRBV5-1	CASSLGDSGHTDTQYF	TGCGCCAGCAGCTTGGGGGACAGTGGACACACAGATACGCAGTATTTT
NA	NA	TRBJ1-5	TRBV5-8	CASSWTHSNQPQHF	TGTGCCAGCAGCTGGACACATAGCAATCAGCCCCAGCATTTT
NA	NA	TRBJ1-5	TRBV10-3	CAISESPNYNQPQHF	TGTGCCATCAGTGAGTCCCCGAATTACAATCAGCCCCAGCATTTT
NA	NA	TRBJ1-2	TRBV6-1	CASSEWRVYGYTF	TGTGCCAGCAGTGAATGGAGGGTGTATGGCTACACCTTC
NA	NA	TRBJ1-5	TRBV7-9	CASSTGGQPQHF	TGTGCCAGCAGCACCGGGGGTCAGCCCCAGCATTTT
NA	NA	TRBJ1-5	TRBV11-2	CASSVRGGNQPQHF	TGTGCCAGCAGCGTGAGAGGGGGCAATCAGCCCCAGCATTTT
many	TRBD1	TRBJ1-1	TRBV19	CASSAYRTTGAPEAFF	TGTGCCAGTAGTGCCTACCGAACCACAGGGGCCCCTGAAGCTTTCTTT
NA	NA	TRBJ2-2	TRBV7-8	CASSFLGANTGELFF	TGTGCCAGCAGCTTCCTCGGGGCGAACACCGGGGAGCTGTTTTTT
once	NA	TRBJ1-1	TRBV5-1	CASSWSMGGGQTEAFF	TGCGCCAGCAGCTGGTCAATGGGTGGGGGGCAGACTGAAGCTTTCTTT
NA	TRBD2	TRBJ2-5	TRBV19	CASRRGTNQETQYF	TGTGCCAGTAGACGCGGGACTAACCAAGAGACCCAGTACTTC
NA	TRBD1	TRBJ1-5	TRBV4-2	CASSPRWGQGARRTNSYSNQPQHF	TGTGCCAGCAGCCCTCGTTGGGGACAGGGGGCGAGGCGTACTAACTCTTATAGCAATCAGCCCCAGCATTTT
NA	NA	TRBJ2-3	TRBV11-2	CASSPPTDTQYF	TGTGCCAGCAGCCCCCCAACAGATACGCAGTATTTT
NA	NA	TRBJ2-2	TRBV4-2	CASSQGDTYTGELFF	TGTGCCAGCAGCCAAGGGGACACATACACCGGGGAGCTGTTTTTT
NA	NA	TRBJ2-1	TRBV7-2	CAAGWGYEQFF	TGTGCCGCGGGATGGGGGTATGAGCAGTTCTTC
NA	NA	TRBJ2-7	TRBV14	CASSQALPSYEQYF	TGTGCCAGCAGCCAAGCACTTCCCTCCTACGAGCAGTACTTC
NA	TRBD2	TRBJ2-7	TRBV7-2	CATGRGGRYEQYF	TGTGCCACAGGGCGGGGGGGACGCTACGAGCAGTACTTC
NA	TRBD2	TRBJ2-3	TRBV5-1	CASSFTSGAPDTQYF	TGCGCCAGCAGCTTCACTAGCGGGGCCCCAGATACGCAGTATTTT
NA	NA	TRBJ2-1	TRBV19	CASSFLGNNEQFF	TGTGCCAGTAGTTTTCTCGGTAACAATGAGCAGTTCTTC
NA	TRBD2	TRBJ2-1	TRBV3-1/TRBV3-2	CASSTPRTSGTYNEQFF	TGTGCCAGCAGCACACCGAGGACTAGCGGGACCTACAATGAGCAGTTCTTC
NA	NA	TRBJ1-1	TRBV5-1	CASSLQEWSTEAFF	TGCGCCAGCAGCTTGCAGGAGTGGAGCACTGAAGCTTTCTTT
NA	TRBD2	TRBJ2-7	TRBV5-1	CASRPLAGGTEQYF	TGCGCCAGCAGGCCTCTAGCGGGAGGGACCGAGCAGTACTTC
NA	NA	TRBJ2-2	TRBV19	CASIYTPLIAGGPSTGELFF	TGTGCCAGCATCTACACTCCCTTAATTGCAGGGGGGCCGAGCACCGGGGAGCTGTTTTTT